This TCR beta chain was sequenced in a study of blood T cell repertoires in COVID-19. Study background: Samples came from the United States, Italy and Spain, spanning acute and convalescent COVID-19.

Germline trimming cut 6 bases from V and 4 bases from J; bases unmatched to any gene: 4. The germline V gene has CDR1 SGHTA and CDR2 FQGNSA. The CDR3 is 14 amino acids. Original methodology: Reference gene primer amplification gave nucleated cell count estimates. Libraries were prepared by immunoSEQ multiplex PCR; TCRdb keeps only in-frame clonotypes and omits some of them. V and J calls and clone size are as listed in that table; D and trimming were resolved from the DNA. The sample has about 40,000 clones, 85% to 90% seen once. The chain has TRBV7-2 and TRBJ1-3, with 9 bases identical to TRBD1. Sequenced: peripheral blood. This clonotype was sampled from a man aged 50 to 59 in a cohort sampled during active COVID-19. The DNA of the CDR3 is TGTGCCAGCAGACGACAGGGGGGAGGAAACACCATATATTTT. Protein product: CASRRQGGGNTIYF.